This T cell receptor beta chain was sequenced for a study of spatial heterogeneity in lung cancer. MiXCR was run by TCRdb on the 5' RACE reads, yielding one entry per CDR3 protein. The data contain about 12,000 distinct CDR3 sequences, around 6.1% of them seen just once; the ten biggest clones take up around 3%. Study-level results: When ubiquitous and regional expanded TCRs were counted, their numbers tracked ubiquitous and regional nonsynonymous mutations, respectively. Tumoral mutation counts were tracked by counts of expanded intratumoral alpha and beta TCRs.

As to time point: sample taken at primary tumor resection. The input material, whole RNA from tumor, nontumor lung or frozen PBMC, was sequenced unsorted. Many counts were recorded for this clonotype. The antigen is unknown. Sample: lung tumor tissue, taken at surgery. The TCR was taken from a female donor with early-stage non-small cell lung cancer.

CDR3 in DNA: TGCAGCGTTGCGGGGATTGTTTACAATGAGCAGTTCTTC. This gives the protein CSVAGIVYNEQFF. The chain uses TRBV29-1 and TRBJ2-1; weak D call: TRBD2 (5 bases). The germline V gene has CDR1 SQVTM and CDR2 ANQGSEA. V was pared by 4 bases and J by 4 bases, with 11 bases between. The CDR3 is made up of 13 amino acids.